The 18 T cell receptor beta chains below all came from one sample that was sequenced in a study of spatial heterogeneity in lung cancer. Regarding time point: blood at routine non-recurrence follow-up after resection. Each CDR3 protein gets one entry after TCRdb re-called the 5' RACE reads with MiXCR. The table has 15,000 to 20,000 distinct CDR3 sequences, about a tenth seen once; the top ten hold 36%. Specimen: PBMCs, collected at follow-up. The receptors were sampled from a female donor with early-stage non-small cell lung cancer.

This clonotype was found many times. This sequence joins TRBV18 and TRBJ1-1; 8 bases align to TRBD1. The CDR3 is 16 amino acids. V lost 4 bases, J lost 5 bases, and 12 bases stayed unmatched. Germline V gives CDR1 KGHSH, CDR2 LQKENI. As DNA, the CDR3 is TGTGCCAGCTCACGACCTGCCTCAGGGGGCACGACTGAAGCTTTCTTT. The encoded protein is CASSRPASGGTTEAFF. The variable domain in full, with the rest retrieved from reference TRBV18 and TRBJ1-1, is NAGVMQNPRHLVRRRGQEARLRCSPMKGHSHVYWYRQLPEEGLKFMVYLQKENIIDESGMPKERFSAEFPKEGPSILRIQQVVRGDSAAYFCASSRPASGGTTEAFFGQGTRLTVV.

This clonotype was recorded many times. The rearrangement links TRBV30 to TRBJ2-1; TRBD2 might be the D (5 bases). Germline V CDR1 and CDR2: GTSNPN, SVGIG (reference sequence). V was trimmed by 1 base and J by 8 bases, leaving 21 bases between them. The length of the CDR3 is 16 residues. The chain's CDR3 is CAWSDVLSVRMDEQFF. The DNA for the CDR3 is TGTGCCTGGAGTGACGTTCTTAGCGTACGGATGGATGAGCAGTTCTTC.

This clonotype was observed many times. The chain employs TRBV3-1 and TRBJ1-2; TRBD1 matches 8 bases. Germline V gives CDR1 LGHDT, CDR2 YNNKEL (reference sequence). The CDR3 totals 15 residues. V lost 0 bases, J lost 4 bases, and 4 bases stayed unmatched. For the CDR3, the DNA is TGTGCCAGCAGCCAAGAGTGGACAGGGACCTATGGCTACACCTTC. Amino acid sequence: CASSQEWTGTYGYTF.

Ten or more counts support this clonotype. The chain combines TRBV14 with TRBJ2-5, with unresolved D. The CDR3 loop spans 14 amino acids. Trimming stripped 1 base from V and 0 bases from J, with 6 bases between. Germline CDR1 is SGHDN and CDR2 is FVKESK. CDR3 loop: CASSQGAYQETQYF. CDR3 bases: TGTGCCAGCAGCCAAGGCGCGTACCAAGAGACCCAGTACTTC.

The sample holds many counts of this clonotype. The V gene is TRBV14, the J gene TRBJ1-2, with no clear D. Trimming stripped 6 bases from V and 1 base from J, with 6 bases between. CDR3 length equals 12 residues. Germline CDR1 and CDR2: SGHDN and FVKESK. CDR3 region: CASREGNYGYTF. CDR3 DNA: TGTGCCAGCAGAGAGGGTAACTATGGCTACACCTTC.

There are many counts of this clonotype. This CDR3 reads CASSLGGAHYEQYF. DNA for the CDR3: TGTGCCAGCAGCTTAGGGGGAGCCCACTACGAGCAGTACTTC. This chain joins TRBV7-9 and TRBJ2-7; D is possibly TRBD2 (5 bases). Trimming removed 1 base at V and 3 bases at J, with 10 bases between. The germline V gene encodes CDR1 SEHNR and CDR2 FQNEAQ (reference sequence). The CDR3 covers 14 residues.

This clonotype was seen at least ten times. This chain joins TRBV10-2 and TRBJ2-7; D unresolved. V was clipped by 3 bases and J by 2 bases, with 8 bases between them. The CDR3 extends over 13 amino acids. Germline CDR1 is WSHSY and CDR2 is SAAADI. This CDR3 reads CASSEVDTYEQYF. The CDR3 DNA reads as TGCGCCAGCAGTGAAGTTGATACCTACGAGCAGTACTTC.

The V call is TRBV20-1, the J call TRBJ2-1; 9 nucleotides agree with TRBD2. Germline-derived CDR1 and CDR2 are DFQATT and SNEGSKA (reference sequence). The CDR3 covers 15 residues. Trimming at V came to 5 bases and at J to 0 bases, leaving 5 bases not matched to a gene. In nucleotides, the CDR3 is TGCAGTGCTGTTGGTAGCGGGAGCTCCTACAATGAGCAGTTCTTC. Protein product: CSAVGSGSSYNEQFF.

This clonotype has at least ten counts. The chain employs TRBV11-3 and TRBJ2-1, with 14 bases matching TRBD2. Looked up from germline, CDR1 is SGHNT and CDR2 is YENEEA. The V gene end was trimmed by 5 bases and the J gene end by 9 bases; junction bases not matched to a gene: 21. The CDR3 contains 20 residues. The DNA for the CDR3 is TGTGCCAGCAGCCCGGGAGCAGGGGCTGGGACTAGCGGGAGCCCTGTTGAGCAGTTCTTC. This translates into CASSPGAGAGTSGSPVEQFF.

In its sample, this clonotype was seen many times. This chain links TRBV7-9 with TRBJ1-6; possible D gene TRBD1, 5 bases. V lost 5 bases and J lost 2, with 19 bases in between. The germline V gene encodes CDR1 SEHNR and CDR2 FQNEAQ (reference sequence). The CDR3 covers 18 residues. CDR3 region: CASSPSEGRSTYNSPLHF. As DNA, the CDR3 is TGTGCCAGCAGCCCATCGGAGGGGCGTAGCACCTATAATTCACCCCTCCACTTT.

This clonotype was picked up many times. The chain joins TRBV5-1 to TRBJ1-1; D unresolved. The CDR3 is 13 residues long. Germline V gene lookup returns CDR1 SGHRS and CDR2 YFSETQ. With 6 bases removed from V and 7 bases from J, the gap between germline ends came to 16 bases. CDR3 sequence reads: CASKLDSPYEAFF. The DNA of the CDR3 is TGCGCCAGCAAGCTTGACTCCCCTTATGAAGCTTTCTTT. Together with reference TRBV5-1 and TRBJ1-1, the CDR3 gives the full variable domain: KAGVTQTPRYLIKTRGQQVTLSCSPISGHRSVSWYQQTPGQGLQFLFEYFSETQRNKGNFPGRFSGRQFSNSRSEMNVSTLELGDSALYLCASKLDSPYEAFFGQGTRLTVV.

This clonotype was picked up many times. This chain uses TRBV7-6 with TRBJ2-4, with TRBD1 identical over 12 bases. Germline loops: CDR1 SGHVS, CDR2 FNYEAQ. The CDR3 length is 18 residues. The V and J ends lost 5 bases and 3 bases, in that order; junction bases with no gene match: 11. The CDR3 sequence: CASSPNPGTGGVKNIQYF. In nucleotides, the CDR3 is TGTGCCAGCAGCCCCAACCCCGGGACAGGGGGCGTCAAAAACATTCAGTACTTC.

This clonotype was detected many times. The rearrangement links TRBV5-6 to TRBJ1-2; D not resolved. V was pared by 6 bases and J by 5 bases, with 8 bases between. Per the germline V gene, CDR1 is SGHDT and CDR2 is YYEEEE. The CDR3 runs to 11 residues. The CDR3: CASKREYGYTF. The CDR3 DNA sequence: TGTGCCAGCAAGAGGGAATATGGCTACACCTTC.

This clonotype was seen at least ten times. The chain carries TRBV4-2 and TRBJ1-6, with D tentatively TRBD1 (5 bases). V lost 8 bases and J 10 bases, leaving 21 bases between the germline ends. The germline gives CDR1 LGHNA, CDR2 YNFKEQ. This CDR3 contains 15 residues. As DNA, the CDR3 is TGTGCCAGCGAGGTTGGGGCTGGGGCGGGATCACCCCTCCACTTT. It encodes CASEVGAGAGSPLHF.

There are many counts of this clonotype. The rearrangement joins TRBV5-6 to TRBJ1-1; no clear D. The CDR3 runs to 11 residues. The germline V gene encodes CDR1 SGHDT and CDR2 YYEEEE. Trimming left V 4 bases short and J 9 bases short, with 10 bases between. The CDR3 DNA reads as TGTGCCAGCAGCCGGGCAGGTCAAGCTTTCTTT. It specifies CASSRAGQAFF.

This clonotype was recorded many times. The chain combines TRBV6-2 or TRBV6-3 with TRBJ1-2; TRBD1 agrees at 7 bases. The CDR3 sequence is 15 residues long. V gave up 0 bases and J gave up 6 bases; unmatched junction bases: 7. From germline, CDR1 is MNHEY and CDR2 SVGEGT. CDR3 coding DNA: TGTGCCAGCAGTTACTCAACAACAGGGGTTCATGGCTACACCTTC. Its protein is CASSYSTTGVHGYTF.

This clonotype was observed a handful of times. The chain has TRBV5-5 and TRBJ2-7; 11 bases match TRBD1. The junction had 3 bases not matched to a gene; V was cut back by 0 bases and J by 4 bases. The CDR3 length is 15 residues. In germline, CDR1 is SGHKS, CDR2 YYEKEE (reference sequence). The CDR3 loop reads CASSLGGQGAYEQYF. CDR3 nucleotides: TGTGCCAGCAGCTTGGGAGGACAGGGGGCGTACGAGCAGTACTTC.

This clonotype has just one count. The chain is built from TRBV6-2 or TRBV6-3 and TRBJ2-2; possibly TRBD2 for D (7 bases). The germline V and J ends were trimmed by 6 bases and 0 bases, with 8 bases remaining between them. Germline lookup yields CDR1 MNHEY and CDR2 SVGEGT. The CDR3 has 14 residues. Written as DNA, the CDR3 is TGTGCCAGCAGAGGGGGGGCGAACACCGGGGAGCTGTTTTTT. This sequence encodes CASRGGANTGELFF.